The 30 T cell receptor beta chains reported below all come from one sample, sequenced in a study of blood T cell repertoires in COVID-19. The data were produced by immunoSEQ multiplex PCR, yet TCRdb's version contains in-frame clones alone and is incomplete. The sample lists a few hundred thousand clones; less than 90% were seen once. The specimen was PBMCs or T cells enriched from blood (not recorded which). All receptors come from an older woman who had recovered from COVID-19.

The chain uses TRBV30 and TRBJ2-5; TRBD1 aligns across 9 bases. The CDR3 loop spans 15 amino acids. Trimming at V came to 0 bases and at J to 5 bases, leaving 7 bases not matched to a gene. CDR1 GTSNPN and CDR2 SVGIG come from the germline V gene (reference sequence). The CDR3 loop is CAWSVWTGVGETQYF. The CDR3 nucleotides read TGTGCCTGGAGTGTATGGACAGGGGTCGGGGAGACCCAGTACTTC.

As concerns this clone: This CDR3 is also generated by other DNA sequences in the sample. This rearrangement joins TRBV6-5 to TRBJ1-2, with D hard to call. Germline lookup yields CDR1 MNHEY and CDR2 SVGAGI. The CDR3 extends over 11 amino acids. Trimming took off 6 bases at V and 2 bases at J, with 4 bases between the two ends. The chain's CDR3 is CASSQNYGYTF. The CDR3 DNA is TGTGCCAGCAGCCAGAACTATGGCTACACCTTC.

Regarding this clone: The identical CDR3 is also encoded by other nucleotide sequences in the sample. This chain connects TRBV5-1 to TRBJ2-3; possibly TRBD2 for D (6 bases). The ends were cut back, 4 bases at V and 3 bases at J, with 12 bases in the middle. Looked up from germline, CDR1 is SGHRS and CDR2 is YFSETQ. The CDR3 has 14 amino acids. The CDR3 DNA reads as TGCGCCAGCAGCCTAGGTGGGGGGACAGATACGCAGTATTTT. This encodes CASSLGGGTDTQYF.

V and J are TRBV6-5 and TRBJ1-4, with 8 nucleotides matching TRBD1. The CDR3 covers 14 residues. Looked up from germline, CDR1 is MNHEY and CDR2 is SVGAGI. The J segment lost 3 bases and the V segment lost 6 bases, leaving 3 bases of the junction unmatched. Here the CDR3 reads CASRVTGANEKLFF. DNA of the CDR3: TGTGCCAGCAGGGTGACAGGGGCTAATGAAAAACTGTTTTTT.

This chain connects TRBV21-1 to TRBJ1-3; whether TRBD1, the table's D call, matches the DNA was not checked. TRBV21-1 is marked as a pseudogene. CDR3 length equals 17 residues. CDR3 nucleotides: TGTGCCAGCAGCCCACCCTGGACAGGGGGCGTTGGAAACACCATATATTTT. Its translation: CASSPPWTGGVGNTIYF.

The CDR3 loop reads CASSLRLGEEDTQYF. The CDR3 DNA reads TGTGCCAGCAGCCTCAGGCTAGGGGAGGAGGATACGCAGTATTTT. The chain recombines TRBV4-2 with TRBJ2-3, with D maybe TRBD2 (6 bases). The CDR3 runs 15 residues. Germline loops: CDR1 LGHNA, CDR2 YNFKEQ. The ends were cut back, 4 bases at V and 6 bases at J, with 17 bases in the middle.

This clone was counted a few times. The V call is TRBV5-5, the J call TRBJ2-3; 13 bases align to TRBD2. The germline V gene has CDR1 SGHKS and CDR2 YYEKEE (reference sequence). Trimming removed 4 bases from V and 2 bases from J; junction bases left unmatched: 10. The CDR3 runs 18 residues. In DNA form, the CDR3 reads TGTGCCAGCAGCCCGGGACTAGCGGGGCCCCGGGTCACAGATACGCAGTATTTT. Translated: CASSPGLAGPRVTDTQYF.

The CDR3 spells CASSLAGGRVIPEAFF. As DNA, the CDR3 is TGTGCCAGCAGCTTGGCCGGCGGCAGGGTGATCCCTGAAGCTTTCTTT. V is TRBV5-6 and J is TRBJ1-1, with TRBD1 as a possible D gene (5 bases). CDR1 and CDR2 from the germline V gene are SGHDT and YYEEEE. Trimming shortened V by 0 bases and J by 6 bases, and 18 bases separated the two germline ends. The CDR3 runs 16 residues.

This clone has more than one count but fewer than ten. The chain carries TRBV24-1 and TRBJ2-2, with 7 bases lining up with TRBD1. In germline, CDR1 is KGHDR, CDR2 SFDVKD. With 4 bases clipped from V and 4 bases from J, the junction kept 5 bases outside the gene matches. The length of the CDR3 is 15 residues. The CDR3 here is CATSDFRGFTGELFF. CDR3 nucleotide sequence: TGTGCCACCAGTGACTTCAGGGGGTTCACCGGGGAGCTGTTTTTT.

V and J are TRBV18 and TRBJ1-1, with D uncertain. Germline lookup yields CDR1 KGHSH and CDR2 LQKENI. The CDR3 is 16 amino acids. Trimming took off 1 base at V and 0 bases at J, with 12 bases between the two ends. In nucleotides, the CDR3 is TGTGCCAGCTCACCACGGGCCCTTCAGCTGAACACTGAAGCTTTCTTT. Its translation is CASSPRALQLNTEAFF.

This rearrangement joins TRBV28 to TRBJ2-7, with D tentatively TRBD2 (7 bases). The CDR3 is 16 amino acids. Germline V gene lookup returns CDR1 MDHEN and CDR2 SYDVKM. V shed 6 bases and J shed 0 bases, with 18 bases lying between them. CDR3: CASSRIFGGASYEQYF. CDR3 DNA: TGTGCCAGCAGCCGAATATTTGGGGGGGCCTCCTACGAGCAGTACTTC.

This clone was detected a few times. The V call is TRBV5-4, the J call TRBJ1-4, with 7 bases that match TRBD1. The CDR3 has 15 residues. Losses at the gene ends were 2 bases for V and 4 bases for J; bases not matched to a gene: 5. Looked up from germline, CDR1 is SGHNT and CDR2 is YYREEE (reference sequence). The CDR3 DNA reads TGTGCCAGCAGCTTAGAACAGGGGCGTAATGAAAAACTGTTTTTT. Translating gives CASSLEQGRNEKLFF.

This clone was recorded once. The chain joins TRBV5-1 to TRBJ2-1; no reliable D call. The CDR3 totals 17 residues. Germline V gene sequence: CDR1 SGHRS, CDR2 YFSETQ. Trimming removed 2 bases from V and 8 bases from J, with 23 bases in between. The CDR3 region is CASSFSILLQTTHEQFF. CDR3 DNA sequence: TGCGCCAGCAGCTTCAGTATTCTCCTACAAACTACACATGAGCAGTTCTTC.

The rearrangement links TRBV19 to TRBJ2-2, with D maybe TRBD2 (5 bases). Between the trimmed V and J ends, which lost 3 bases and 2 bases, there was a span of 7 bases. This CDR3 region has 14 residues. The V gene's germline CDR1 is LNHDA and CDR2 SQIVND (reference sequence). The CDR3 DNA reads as TGTGCCAGTAGTATTCGGGGAAACACCGGGGAGCTGTTTTTT. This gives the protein CASSIRGNTGELFF.

The CDR3 DNA is TGTGCCAGCAGTGGGGGACTAGCTAGCACAGATACGCAGTATTTT. Translated: CASSGGLASTDTQYF. The J gene is TRBJ2-3, the V gene TRBV28; 9 nucleotides align to TRBD2. This CDR3 has 15 residues. The V and J ends lost 5 bases and 0 bases, in that order; junction bases with no gene match: 3. Germline values: CDR1 MDHEN, CDR2 SYDVKM. The whole variable domain, filled in from reference TRBV28 and TRBJ2-3, reads DVKVTQSSRYLVKRTGEKVFLECVQDMDHENMFWYRQDPGLGLRLIYFSYDVKMKEKGDIPEGYSVSREKKERFSLILESASTNQTSMYLCASSGGLASTDTQYFGPGTRLTVL.

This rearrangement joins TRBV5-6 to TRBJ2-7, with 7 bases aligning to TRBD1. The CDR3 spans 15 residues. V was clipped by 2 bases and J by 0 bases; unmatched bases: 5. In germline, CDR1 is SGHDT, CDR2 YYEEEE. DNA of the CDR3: TGTGCCAGCAGCTTCGGGACAGACCACTCCTACGAGCAGTACGTC. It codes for CASSFGTDHSYEQYV.

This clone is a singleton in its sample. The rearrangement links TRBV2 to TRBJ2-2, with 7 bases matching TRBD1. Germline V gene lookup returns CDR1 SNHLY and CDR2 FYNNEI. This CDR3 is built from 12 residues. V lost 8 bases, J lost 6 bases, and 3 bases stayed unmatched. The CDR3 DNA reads TGTGCCAGCCGACAGGGTCCCGGGGAGCTGTTTTTT. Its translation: CASRQGPGELFF.

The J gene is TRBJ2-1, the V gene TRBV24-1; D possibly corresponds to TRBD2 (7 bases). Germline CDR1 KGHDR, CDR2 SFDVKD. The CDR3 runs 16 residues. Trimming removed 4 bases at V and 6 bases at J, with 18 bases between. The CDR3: CATSDPWGGHGNEQFF. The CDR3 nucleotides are TGTGCCACCAGTGACCCGTGGGGGGGGCACGGCAATGAGCAGTTCTTC.

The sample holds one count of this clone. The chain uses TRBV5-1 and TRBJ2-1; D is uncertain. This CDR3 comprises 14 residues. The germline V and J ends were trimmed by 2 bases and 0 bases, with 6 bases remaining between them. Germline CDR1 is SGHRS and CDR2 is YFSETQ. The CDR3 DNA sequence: TGCGCCAGCAGCTTACCCGGCTCCTACAATGAGCAGTTCTTC. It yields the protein CASSLPGSYNEQFF.

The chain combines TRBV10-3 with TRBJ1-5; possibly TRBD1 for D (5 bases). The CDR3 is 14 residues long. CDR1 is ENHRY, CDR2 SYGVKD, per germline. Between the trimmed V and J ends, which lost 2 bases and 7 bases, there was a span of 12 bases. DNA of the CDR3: TGTGCCATCAGTGAGGGCAGGGAGGGACAGCCCCAGCATTTT. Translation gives CAISEGREGQPQHF.

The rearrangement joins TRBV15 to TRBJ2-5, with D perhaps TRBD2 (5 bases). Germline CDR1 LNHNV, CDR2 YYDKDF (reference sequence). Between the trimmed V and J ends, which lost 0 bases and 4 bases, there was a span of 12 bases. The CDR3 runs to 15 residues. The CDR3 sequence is CATSRDGWGVETQYF. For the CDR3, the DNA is TGTGCCACCAGCAGAGATGGGTGGGGAGTAGAGACCCAGTACTTC.

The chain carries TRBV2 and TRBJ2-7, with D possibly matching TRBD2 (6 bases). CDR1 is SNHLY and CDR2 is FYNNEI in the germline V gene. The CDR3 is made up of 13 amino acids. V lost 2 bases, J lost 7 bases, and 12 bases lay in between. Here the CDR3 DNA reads TGTGCCAGCAGTGAATCGAAGGGGAGGGAGCAGTACGTC. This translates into CASSESKGREQYV.

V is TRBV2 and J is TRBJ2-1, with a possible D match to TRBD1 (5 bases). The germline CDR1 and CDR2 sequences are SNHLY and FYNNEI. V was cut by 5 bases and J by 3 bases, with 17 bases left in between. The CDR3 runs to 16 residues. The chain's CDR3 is CASSTGAPPHYNEQFF. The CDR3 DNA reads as TGTGCCAGCAGTACAGGAGCCCCTCCGCACTACAATGAGCAGTTCTTC.

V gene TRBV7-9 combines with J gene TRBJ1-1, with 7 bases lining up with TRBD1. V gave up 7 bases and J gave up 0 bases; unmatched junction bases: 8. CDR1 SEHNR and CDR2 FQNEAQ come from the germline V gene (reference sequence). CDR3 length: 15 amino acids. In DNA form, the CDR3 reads TGTGCCAGCAAAGGGACAGATATTATGAACACTGAAGCTTTCTTT. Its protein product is CASKGTDIMNTEAFF.

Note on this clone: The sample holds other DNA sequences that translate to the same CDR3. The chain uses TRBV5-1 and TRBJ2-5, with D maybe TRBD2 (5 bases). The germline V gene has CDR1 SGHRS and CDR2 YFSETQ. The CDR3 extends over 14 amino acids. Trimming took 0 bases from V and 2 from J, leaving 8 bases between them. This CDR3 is CASSLAGYQETQYF. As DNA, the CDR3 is TGCGCCAGCAGCTTGGCGGGATATCAAGAGACCCAGTACTTC.

CDR3: CATSQGNIQYF. The CDR3 DNA follows: TGTGCCACCAGCCAGGGAAACATTCAGTACTTC. The V gene is TRBV24-1, the J gene TRBJ2-4, with a weak D call TRBD1 (5 bases). The CDR3 has 11 amino acids. Germline loops: CDR1 KGHDR, CDR2 SFDVKD. V lost 7 bases, J lost 6 bases, and 6 bases lay in between.

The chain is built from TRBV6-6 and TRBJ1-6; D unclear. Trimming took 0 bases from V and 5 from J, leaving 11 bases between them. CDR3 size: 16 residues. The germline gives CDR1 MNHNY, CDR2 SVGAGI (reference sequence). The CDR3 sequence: CASSYSLFDNNSPLHF. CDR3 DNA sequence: TGTGCCAGCAGTTACTCTTTATTCGACAATAATTCACCCCTCCACTTT.

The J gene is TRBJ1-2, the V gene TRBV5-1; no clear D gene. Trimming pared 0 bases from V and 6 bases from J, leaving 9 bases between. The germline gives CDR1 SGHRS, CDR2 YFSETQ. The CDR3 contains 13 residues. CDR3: CASSLGGGDGYTF. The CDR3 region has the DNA TGCGCCAGCAGCTTGGGCGGCGGGGATGGCTACACCTTC.

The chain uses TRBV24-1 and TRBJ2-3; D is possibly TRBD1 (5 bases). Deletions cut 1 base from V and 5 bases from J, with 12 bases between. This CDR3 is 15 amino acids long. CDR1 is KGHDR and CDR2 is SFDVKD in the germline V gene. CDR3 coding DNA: TGTGCCACCAGTGATTTACGGCAGGGTGGAGATACGCAGTATTTT. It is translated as CATSDLRQGGDTQYF.

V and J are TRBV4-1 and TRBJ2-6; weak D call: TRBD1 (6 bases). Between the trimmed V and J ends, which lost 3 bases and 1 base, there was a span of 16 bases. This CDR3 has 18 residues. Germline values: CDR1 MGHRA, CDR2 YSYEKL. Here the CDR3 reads CASSQGTGLESGANVLTF. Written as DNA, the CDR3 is TGCGCCAGCAGCCAGGGAACAGGGTTGGAATCTGGGGCCAACGTCCTGACTTTC.